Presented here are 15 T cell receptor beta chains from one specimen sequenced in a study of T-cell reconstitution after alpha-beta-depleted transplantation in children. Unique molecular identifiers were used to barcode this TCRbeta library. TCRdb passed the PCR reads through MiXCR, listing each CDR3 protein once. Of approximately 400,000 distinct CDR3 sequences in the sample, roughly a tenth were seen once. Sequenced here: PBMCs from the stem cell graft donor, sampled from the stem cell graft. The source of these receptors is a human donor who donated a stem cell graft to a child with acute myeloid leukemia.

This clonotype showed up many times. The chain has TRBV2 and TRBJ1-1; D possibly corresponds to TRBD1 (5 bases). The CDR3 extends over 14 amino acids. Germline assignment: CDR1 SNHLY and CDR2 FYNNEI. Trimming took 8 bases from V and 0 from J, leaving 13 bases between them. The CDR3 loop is CASRGGALNTEAFF. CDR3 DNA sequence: TGTGCCAGCCGAGGCGGGGCCTTGAACACTGAAGCTTTCTTT. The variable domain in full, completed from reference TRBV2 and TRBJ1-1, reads EPEVTQTPSHQVTQMGQEVILRCVPISNHLYFYWYRQILGQKVEFLVSFYNNEISEKSEIFDDQFSVERPDGSNFTLKIRSTKLEDSAMYFCASRGGALNTEAFFGQGTRLTVV.

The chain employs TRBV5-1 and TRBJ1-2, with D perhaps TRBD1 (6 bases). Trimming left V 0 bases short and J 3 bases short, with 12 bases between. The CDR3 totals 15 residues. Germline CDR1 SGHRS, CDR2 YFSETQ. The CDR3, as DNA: TGCGCCAGCAGCTTGGACCAGGACAGCTACTATGGCTACACCTTC. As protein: CASSLDQDSYYGYTF.

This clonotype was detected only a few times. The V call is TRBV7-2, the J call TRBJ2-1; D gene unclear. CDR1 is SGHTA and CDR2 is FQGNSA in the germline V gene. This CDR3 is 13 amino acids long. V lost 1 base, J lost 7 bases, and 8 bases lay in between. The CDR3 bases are TGTGCCAGCAGCTTAGTATTCGCGAATGAGCAGTTCTTC. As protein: CASSLVFANEQFF. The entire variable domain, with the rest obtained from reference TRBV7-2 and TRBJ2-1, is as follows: GAGVSQSPSNKVTEKGKDVELRCDPISGHTALYWYRQSLGQGLEFLIYFQGNSAPDKSGLPSDRFSAERTGGSVSTLTIQRTQQEDSAVYLCASSLVFANEQFFGPGTRLTVL.

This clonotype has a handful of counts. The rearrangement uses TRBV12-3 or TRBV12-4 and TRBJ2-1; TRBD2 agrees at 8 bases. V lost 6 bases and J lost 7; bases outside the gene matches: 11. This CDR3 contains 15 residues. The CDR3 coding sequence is TGTGCCAGCAGCCCATCGGGCGGGGGGAAGAATGAGCAGTTCTTC. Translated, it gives CASSPSGGGKNEQFF.

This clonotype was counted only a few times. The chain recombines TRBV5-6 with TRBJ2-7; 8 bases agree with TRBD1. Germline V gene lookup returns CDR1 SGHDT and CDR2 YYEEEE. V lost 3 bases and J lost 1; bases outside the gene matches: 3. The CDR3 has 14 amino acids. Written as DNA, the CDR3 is TGTGCCAGCAGCTACCGGGACAGGTCCTACGAGCAGTACGTC. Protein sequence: CASSYRDRSYEQYV.

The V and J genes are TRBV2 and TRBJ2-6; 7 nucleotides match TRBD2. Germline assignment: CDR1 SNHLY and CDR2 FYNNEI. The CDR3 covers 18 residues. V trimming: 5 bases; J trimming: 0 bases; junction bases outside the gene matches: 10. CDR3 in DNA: TGTGCCAGCAGTTTCCGACTAGCTTCCTCCTCTGGGGCCAACGTCCTGACTTTC. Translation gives CASSFRLASSSGANVLTF.

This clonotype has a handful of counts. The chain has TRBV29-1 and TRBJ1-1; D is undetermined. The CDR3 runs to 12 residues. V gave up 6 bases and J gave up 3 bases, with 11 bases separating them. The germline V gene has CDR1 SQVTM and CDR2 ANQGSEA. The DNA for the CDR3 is TGCAGCGTCCGGGTAACGGACACTGAAGCTTTCTTT. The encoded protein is CSVRVTDTEAFF.

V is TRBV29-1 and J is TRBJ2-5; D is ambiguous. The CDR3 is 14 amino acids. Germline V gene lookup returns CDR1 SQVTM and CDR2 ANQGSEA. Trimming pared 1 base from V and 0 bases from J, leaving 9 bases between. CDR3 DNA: TGCAGCGTTGAAGTTAGAGAATACCAAGAGACCCAGTACTTC. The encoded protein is CSVEVREYQETQYF.

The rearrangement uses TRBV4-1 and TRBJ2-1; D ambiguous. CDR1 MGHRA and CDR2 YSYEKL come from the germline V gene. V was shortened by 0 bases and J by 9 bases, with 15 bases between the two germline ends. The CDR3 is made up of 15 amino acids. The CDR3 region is CASSQDEFGETEQFF. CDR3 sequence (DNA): TGCGCCAGCAGCCAAGATGAGTTTGGGGAAACTGAGCAGTTCTTC.

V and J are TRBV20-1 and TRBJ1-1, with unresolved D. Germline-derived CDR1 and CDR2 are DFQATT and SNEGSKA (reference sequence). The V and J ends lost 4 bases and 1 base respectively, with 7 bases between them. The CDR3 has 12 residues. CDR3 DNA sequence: TGCAGTGCTATCCCGTCGAACACTGAAGCTTTCTTT. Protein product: CSAIPSNTEAFF.

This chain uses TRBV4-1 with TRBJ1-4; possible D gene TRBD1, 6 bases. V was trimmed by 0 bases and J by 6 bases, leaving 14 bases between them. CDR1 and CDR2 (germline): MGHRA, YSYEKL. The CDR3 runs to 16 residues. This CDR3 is CASSQDPLGGDEKLFF. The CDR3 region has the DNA TGCGCCAGCAGCCAAGACCCCCTAGGGGGGGATGAAAAACTGTTTTTT.

The CDR3 is CAISDSQGGSPLHF. The CDR3 DNA follows: TGTGCCATCAGTGACAGTCAAGGAGGTTCACCCCTCCACTTT. V is TRBV10-3 and J is TRBJ1-6; D call uncertain. The CDR3 spans 14 residues. The V gene's germline CDR1 is ENHRY and CDR2 SYGVKD. Between the trimmed V and J ends, which lost 3 bases and 9 bases, there was a span of 12 bases.

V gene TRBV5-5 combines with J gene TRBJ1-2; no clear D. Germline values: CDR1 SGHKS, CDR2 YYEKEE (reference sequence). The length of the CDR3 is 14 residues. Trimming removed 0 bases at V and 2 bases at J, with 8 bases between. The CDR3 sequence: CASSLGGKNYGYTF. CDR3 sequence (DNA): TGTGCCAGCAGCTTGGGAGGAAAGAACTATGGCTACACCTTC.

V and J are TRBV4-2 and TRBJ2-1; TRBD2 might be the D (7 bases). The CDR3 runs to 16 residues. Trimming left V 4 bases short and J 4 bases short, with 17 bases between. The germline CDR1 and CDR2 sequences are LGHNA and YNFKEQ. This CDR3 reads CASSPQGGALYNEQFF. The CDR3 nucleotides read TGTGCCAGCAGCCCCCAAGGGGGGGCCTTGTACAATGAGCAGTTCTTC.

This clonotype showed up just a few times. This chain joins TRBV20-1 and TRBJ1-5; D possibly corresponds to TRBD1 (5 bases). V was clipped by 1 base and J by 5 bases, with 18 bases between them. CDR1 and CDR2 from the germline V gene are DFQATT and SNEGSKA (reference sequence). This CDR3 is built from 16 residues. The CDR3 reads CSARVATGLADQPQHF. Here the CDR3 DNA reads TGCAGTGCTAGAGTCGCAACGGGGCTTGCGGATCAGCCCCAGCATTTT.